The entry below gives a single T cell receptor (beta chain) sequence along with its context. TCRdb reanalysed the 5' RACE reads using MiXCR and keeps one entry per CDR3 protein. Of approximately 29,000 distinct CDR3 sequences in the sample, under 30% are singletons; the top ten hold 3.5% to 4%. V was clipped by 0 bases and J by 7 bases, with 13 bases between them. The germline CDR1 and CDR2 sequences are SGDLS and YYNGEE. The CDR3 is 15 residues long. Sequencing was carried out using naive CD4+ T cells sorted from a lymph node. Subset given: naive CD4+ T cells, CD4+CD45RA+CD25-. The clonotype comes from a female donor with breast cancer. This sequence joins TRBV9 and TRBJ1-4; D ambiguous. CDR3 region: CASSVGWGRAEKLFF. In DNA, the CDR3 is TGTGCCAGCAGCGTAGGTTGGGGTCGTGCTGAAAAACTGTTTTTT.